This T cell receptor (beta chain) was obtained from a study of CD8 T cells in Susac syndrome. Germline assignment: CDR1 KGHSH and CDR2 LQKENI. Trimming cost V 3 bases and J 5 bases, with 14 bases left between them. The CDR3 contains 14 residues. RNA, at about 0.5 to 1 ug, was reverse transcribed with random hexamers. Each CDR3 protein gets one entry after TCRdb re-called the immunoSEQ multiplex PCR reads with MiXCR. The table shows 200,000 or so distinct CDR3 sequences, with nearly 95% occurring only once. Sequencing used CD4+ T cells from PBMCs. The TCR was taken from a human donor with multiple sclerosis. The chain links TRBV18 to TRBJ2-7, with no clear D. The CDR3 bases are TGTGCCAGCTCACCGGTTGGGCCAGAAGACGAGCAGTACTTC. It encodes CASSPVGPEDEQYF.